These 29 T cell receptor beta chains originate from one sample sequenced in a study of vaccination effects on CD4 cells after COVID-19. Expansion of antigen-specific CD4+ T cells with viral peptide pools was carried out by the ViraFEST assay before sequencing. Around day 10 of culture, CD4+ T cells were separated out. Two doses of BNT162b2 or mRNA-1273 vaccine were administered to participants. These receptors are not linked to any known antigen. Only in-frame clones appear in the TCRdb table, and some are missing; sequencing was by immunoSEQ multiplex PCR. The data hold 25,000 to 30,000 clones, with 75% to 90% observed a single time. The source material was CD4+ T cells from PBMCs cultured with SARS-CoV-2 spike peptides, sampled after COVID-19 vaccination. These receptors were collected from a human donor who received a COVID-19 vaccine. Some clones in this sample may be carry-over from other donors' samples.

The chain carries TRBV5-1 and TRBJ1-1; no firm D call. The V gene's germline CDR1 is SGHRS and CDR2 YFSETQ. V was pared by 6 bases and J by 2 bases, with 14 bases between. The CDR3 consists of 14 residues. CDR3 region: CASKSGLGNTEAFF. DNA for the CDR3: TGCGCCAGCAAAAGCGGACTCGGTAACACTGAAGCTTTCTTT.

The chain uses TRBV7-9 and TRBJ2-5, with unresolved D. Germline V gene sequence: CDR1 SEHNR, CDR2 FQNEAQ (reference sequence). Between the trimmed V and J ends, which lost 1 base and 4 bases, there was a span of 7 bases. The CDR3 covers 13 residues. The CDR3: CASSLVAVETQYF. CDR3 sequence (DNA): TGTGCCAGCAGCTTAGTGGCAGTAGAGACCCAGTACTTC. Full variable domain (rest looked up from reference TRBV7-9 and TRBJ2-5): DTGVSQNPRHKITKRGQNVTFRCDPISEHNRLYWYRQTLGQGPEFLTYFQNEAQLEKSRLLSDRFSAERPKGSFSTLEIQRTEQGDSAMYLCASSLVAVETQYFGPGTRLLVL.

The genes are TRBV5-5 and TRBJ2-2; D gene unclear. The V gene's germline CDR1 is SGHKS and CDR2 YYEKEE (reference sequence). This CDR3 has 14 amino acids. Trimming stripped 2 bases from V and 1 base from J, with 6 bases between. CDR3 sequence: CASSLRWNTGELFF. CDR3 nucleotide sequence: TGTGCCAGCAGCTTACGGTGGAACACCGGGGAGCTGTTTTTT.

CDR3 nucleotide sequence: TGTGCCAGTAGTTTGGGGGCGGCAGATACGCAGTATTTT. The encoded protein is CASSLGAADTQYF. This chain uses TRBV19 with TRBJ2-3; TRBD1 is a possible D gene (6 bases). Trimming cost V 5 bases and J 4 bases, with 10 bases left between them. The CDR3 is 13 amino acids. Germline V gives CDR1 LNHDA, CDR2 SQIVND (reference sequence).

This clone was observed a few times. V and J are TRBV6-5 and TRBJ2-1; D is possibly TRBD2 (7 bases). The CDR3 covers 11 residues. From germline, CDR1 is MNHEY and CDR2 SVGAGI. Trimming shortened V by 4 bases and J by 12 bases, and 10 bases separated the two germline ends. DNA of the CDR3: TGTGCCAGCAGTTGGGGGGGCGTGCAGTTCTTC. Its protein is CASSWGGVQFF.

The rearrangement links TRBV6-6 to TRBJ1-5; maybe TRBD1 (5 bases). Trimming took 6 bases from V and 1 from J, leaving 10 bases between them. The CDR3 totals 14 residues. Germline CDR1 and CDR2: MNHNY and SVGAGI (reference sequence). The CDR3 DNA sequence: TGTGCCAGCAGGGAGGGACCAAGCAATCAGCCCCAGCATTTT. It is translated as CASREGPSNQPQHF.

The J gene is TRBJ2-1, the V gene TRBV7-9, with D tentatively TRBD1 (5 bases). The germline V gene has CDR1 SEHNR and CDR2 FQNEAQ (reference sequence). V was shortened by 3 bases and J by 12 bases, with 12 bases between the two germline ends. The CDR3 has 12 amino acids. CDR3 nucleotides: TGTGCCAGCAGCTTTCCGGACAACGCGCAGTTCTTC. Protein product: CASSFPDNAQFF. The entire variable domain, with the rest obtained from reference TRBV7-9 and TRBJ2-1, is as follows: DTGVSQNPRHKITKRGQNVTFRCDPISEHNRLYWYRQTLGQGPEFLTYFQNEAQLEKSRLLSDRFSAERPKGSFSTLEIQRTEQGDSAMYLCASSFPDNAQFFGPGTRLTVL.

The CDR3 sequence is CASSPTACATNEKLFF. CDR3 sequence (DNA): TGTGCCAGCAGCCCCACAGCCTGTGCAACTAATGAAAAACTGTTTTTT. The V call is TRBV3-1 (or the pseudogene TRBV3-2), the J call TRBJ1-4; unclear D gene. CDR1 is LGHDT and CDR2 is YNNKEL in the germline V gene (reference sequence). The CDR3 runs 16 residues. The V end was cut by 4 bases, the J end by 0 bases, with 12 bases between.

This clone appeared a single time. CDR3 in DNA: TGTGCCAGCAGTTTGACGGGTGCGAAGACCCAGTACTTC. Its translation is CASSLTGAKTQYF. V and J are TRBV12-3 or TRBV12-4 and TRBJ2-5; D gene unclear. The CDR3 sequence is 13 residues long. V was pared by 3 bases and J by 6 bases, with 11 bases between.

The rearrangement uses TRBV28 and TRBJ1-1; D is perhaps TRBD1 (5 bases). V was pared by 5 bases and J by 1 base, with 14 bases between. This CDR3 comprises 15 residues. Germline V lookup: CDR1 MDHEN, CDR2 SYDVKM. CDR3 in amino acids: CASSTLGGRNTEAFF. In nucleotides, the CDR3 is TGTGCCAGCAGTACCCTGGGGGGAAGGAACACTGAAGCTTTCTTT.

This chain uses TRBV4-1 with TRBJ2-1, with TRBD2 identical over 11 bases. The CDR3 length is 16 residues. The germline CDR1 and CDR2 sequences are MGHRA and YSYEKL. Unmatched junction bases numbered 7, after V lost 2 bases and J lost 7 bases. DNA of the CDR3: TGCGCCAGCAGCCAAAATAGCGGGGGGGCCAATAATGAGCAGTTCTTC. It is translated as CASSQNSGGANNEQFF.

The V and J genes are TRBV7-3 and TRBJ2-3, with 11 bases that match TRBD2. Germline values: CDR1 SGHTA, CDR2 FQGTGA. Germline trimming cut 0 bases from V and 4 bases from J; bases unmatched to any gene: 6. CDR3 length equals 17 residues. DNA for the CDR3: TGTGCCAGCAGCTTAACTCATGGGGGACTAGCGGCAGATACGCAGTATTTT. Translated, it gives CASSLTHGGLAADTQYF.

There are a few counts of this clone. The rearrangement uses TRBV5-1 and TRBJ2-7; TRBD1 aligns across 10 bases. With V trimmed by 4 bases and J by 3 bases, 4 bases remained unmatched. Per germline, CDR1 SGHRS and CDR2 YFSETQ. The CDR3 runs 14 residues. The DNA of the CDR3 is TGCGCCAGCAGCCCGGGGGACAGGGGCTACGAGCAGTACGTC. It is translated as CASSPGDRGYEQYV.

The chain has TRBV18 and TRBJ2-7, with 9 bases matching TRBD1. This CDR3 has 13 residues. V gave up 6 bases and J gave up 6 bases; unmatched junction bases: 6. Germline loops: CDR1 KGHSH, CDR2 LQKENI. The CDR3 loop reads CASSRDRESEQYV. The DNA for the CDR3 is TGTGCCAGCTCCCGGGACAGGGAATCCGAGCAGTACGTC.

This clone was recorded only once. The chain combines TRBV5-6 with TRBJ1-3; no reliable D call. This CDR3 is built from 15 residues. CDR1 and CDR2 (germline): SGHDT, YYEEEE. V lost 0 bases and J 0 bases, leaving 7 bases between the germline ends. The CDR3 nucleotides read TGTGCCAGCAGCTTGGGGTTCAACTCTGGAAACACCATATATTTT. Its protein is CASSLGFNSGNTIYF.

This chain connects TRBV7-3 to TRBJ2-5; D is ambiguous. The ends were cut back, 2 bases at V and 5 bases at J, with 6 bases in the middle. This CDR3 is 12 amino acids long. Germline V CDR1 and CDR2: SGHTA, FQGTGA. This CDR3 is CASSLLGETQYF. CDR3 sequence (DNA): TGTGCCAGCAGCTTATTGGGGGAGACCCAGTACTTC.

The chain employs TRBV7-8 and TRBJ1-4; TRBD1 agrees at 9 bases. The CDR3 has 15 residues. V lost 4 bases, J lost 4 bases, and 4 bases stayed unmatched. Germline V gene lookup returns CDR1 SGHVS and CDR2 FQNEAQ. The CDR3 nucleotides are TGTGCCAGCAGCTCTAGGGACAGGGTTAATGAAAAACTGTTTTTT. Residues: CASSSRDRVNEKLFF.

This clone is a singleton in its sample. The chain carries TRBV27 and TRBJ1-5, with 9 bases lining up with TRBD1. CDR3 size: 15 residues. V dropped 2 bases and J dropped 6; count of bases not matched to a gene: 5. Germline CDR1 is MNHEY and CDR2 is SMNVEV (reference sequence). CDR3 DNA sequence: TGTGCCAGCAGTTTAGTGGGACAGGGAGGTCAGCCCCAGCATTTT. It specifies CASSLVGQGGQPQHF.

The V and J genes are TRBV7-8 and TRBJ2-7; D assignment may be TRBD1 or TRBD2 (5 bases each). Germline CDR1 and CDR2: SGHVS and FQNEAQ. This CDR3 region has 15 residues. V lost 4 bases and J lost 2, with 15 bases in between. This CDR3 reads CASSSQRDPTYEQYV. DNA of the CDR3: TGTGCCAGCAGCTCGCAGAGGGACCCTACCTACGAGCAGTACGTC.

This chain uses TRBV10-1 with TRBJ2-1, with 9 bases identical to TRBD2. Germline CDR1 and CDR2: WNHNN and SYGVQD (reference sequence). This CDR3 spans 14 amino acids. The junction had 6 bases not matched to a gene; V was cut back by 4 bases and J by 8 bases. The CDR3 coding sequence is TGCGCCAGCAGTGGCGGGGGGGCCTCGGATGAGCAGTTCTTC. Translated: CASSGGGASDEQFF.

The rearrangement joins TRBV7-9 to TRBJ2-7, with 8 bases matching TRBD2. The J segment lost 0 bases and the V segment lost 5 bases, leaving 6 bases of the junction unmatched. This CDR3 is built from 15 residues. The V gene's germline CDR1 is SEHNR and CDR2 FQNEAQ (reference sequence). In nucleotides, the CDR3 is TGTGCCAGCAGCCCCGGGAGGGCCCTCTCCTACGAGCAGTACGTC. Amino acids: CASSPGRALSYEQYV.

The chain carries TRBV19 and TRBJ2-3; a possible D gene is TRBD1 (6 bases). V lost 6 bases to trimming and J lost 6 bases, with 22 bases between them. Germline CDR1 LNHDA, CDR2 SQIVND (reference sequence). This CDR3 spans 16 amino acids. CDR3 bases: TGTGCCAGTAGACCATCCCCATGGCAGGGGTCCGATACGCAGTATTTT. It is translated as CASRPSPWQGSDTQYF.

The chain uses TRBV5-1 and TRBJ2-6; D gene unclear. Germline-derived CDR1 and CDR2 are SGHRS and YFSETQ. This CDR3 comprises 17 residues. The germline V and J ends were trimmed by 1 base and 0 bases, with 11 bases remaining between them. CDR3 loop: CASSLRIQSSGANVLTF. The CDR3 nucleotides read TGCGCCAGCAGCTTGCGTATCCAAAGCTCTGGGGCCAACGTCCTGACTTTC.

The chain has TRBV15 and TRBJ2-7; possible D gene TRBD2, 6 bases. Trimming left V 3 bases short and J 3 bases short, with 15 bases between. CDR3 length: 15 residues. The germline V gene has CDR1 LNHNV and CDR2 YYDKDF (reference sequence). CDR3 nucleotides: TGTGCCACCAGCAGTGGGACTCGAGAATTCTACGAGCAGTACGTC. Translating gives CATSSGTREFYEQYV.

The chain has TRBV2 and TRBJ2-7; TRBD2 matches 7 bases. CDR1 is SNHLY and CDR2 is FYNNEI in the germline V gene. V dropped 6 bases and J dropped 1; count of bases not matched to a gene: 9. This CDR3 has 15 residues. Here the CDR3 reads CASSRMRGSSYEQYV. The CDR3 nucleotides are TGTGCCAGCAGCAGGATGCGGGGGAGTTCCTACGAGCAGTACGTC.

J is TRBJ1-1 and V is TRBV7-2, with 9 bases aligning to TRBD1. CDR1 is SGHTA, CDR2 FQGNSA, per germline. V shed 0 bases, J shed 4 bases, and the junction held 9 bases outside the gene matches. The CDR3 length is 17 residues. This CDR3 reads CASSLANRGRGGTEAFF. The CDR3 DNA sequence: TGTGCCAGCAGCTTAGCGAACAGGGGGCGCGGAGGCACTGAAGCTTTCTTT.

The chain has TRBV18 and TRBJ1-1; the D is unclear. Trimming pared 2 bases from V and 5 bases from J, leaving 6 bases between. Looked up from germline, CDR1 is KGHSH and CDR2 is LQKENI. The CDR3 runs to 12 residues. CDR3 in DNA: TGTGCCAGCTCACCAGGGAGGACTGAAGCTTTCTTT. This gives the protein CASSPGRTEAFF.

The CDR3 DNA reads as TGTGCCAGCAGCGTAGACAGGGGTAACGCTGAAGCTTTCTTT. Translating it yields CASSVDRGNAEAFF. The rearrangement joins TRBV9 to TRBJ1-1, with TRBD1 identical over 7 bases. Germline V gene lookup returns CDR1 SGDLS and CDR2 YYNGEE. The CDR3 runs 14 residues. Losses at the gene ends were 0 bases for V and 6 bases for J; bases not matched to a gene: 5.

The chain joins TRBV10-1 to TRBJ1-4; D ambiguous. V lost 3 bases and J 8 bases, leaving 13 bases between the germline ends. Germline values: CDR1 WNHNN, CDR2 SYGVQD (reference sequence). The CDR3 extends over 14 amino acids. CDR3 bases: TGCGCCAGCAGTGATGGGTCAGAGAGCGAAAAACTGTTTTTT. Translation gives CASSDGSESEKLFF.